The 21 T cell receptor beta chains below all came from one sample that was sequenced in a study of T cell changes during pregnancy in multiple sclerosis. The protocol was immunoSEQ multiplex PCR, while the TCRdb copy is restricted to in-frame clones and leaves out a portion. The sample holds about 28,000 clones, under 90% seen once. The sequences come from CD4+ T cells from peripheral blood mononuclear cells, collected in the first trimester of pregnancy. The receptors were gathered from a female donor in good health, enrolled as a control in a pregnancy study.

The chain combines TRBV5-6 with TRBJ1-6; 7 bases match TRBD1. V lost 4 bases and J lost 3; bases outside the gene matches: 7. Germline lookup yields CDR1 SGHDT and CDR2 YYEEEE. CDR3 length: 16 amino acids. The CDR3, as DNA: TGTGCCAGCAGCCGCCCGGGGACAGTCTATAATTCACCCCTCCACTTT. Protein: CASSRPGTVYNSPLHF.

The V gene is TRBV25-1, the J gene TRBJ2-5; tentative D call: TRBD2 (6 bases). V was trimmed by 4 bases and J by 2 bases, leaving 14 bases between them. The CDR3 extends over 15 amino acids. Germline V gene sequence: CDR1 MGHDK, CDR2 SYGVNS. The CDR3 DNA reads TGTGCCAGCAGTGTAGCGGACTGGGCTCAAGAGACCCAGTACTTC. It is translated as CASSVADWAQETQYF.

The chain combines TRBV11-2 with TRBJ2-2; D gene ambiguous. The CDR3 runs to 13 residues. Trimming took 2 bases from V and 8 from J, leaving 9 bases between them. Germline assignment: CDR1 SGHAT and CDR2 FQNNGV. For the CDR3, the DNA is TGTGCCAGCAGCTTACGTGGCGGTGGGGAGCTGTTTTTT. Encoded protein: CASSLRGGGELFF.

This chain connects TRBV2 to TRBJ1-3; the D gene is possibly TRBD1 (6 bases). V was pared by 5 bases and J by 0 bases, with 11 bases between. The germline CDR1 and CDR2 sequences are SNHLY and FYNNEI. The CDR3 has 15 residues. CDR3 region: CASSLDRRSGNTIYF. CDR3 DNA sequence: TGTGCCAGCAGTTTAGACAGGCGCTCTGGAAACACCATATATTTT.

The table lists this clone with a few counts. The V gene is TRBV12-5, the J gene TRBJ1-1, with D maybe TRBD1 (5 bases). The length of the CDR3 is 12 residues. Germline CDR1 is LGHNT and CDR2 is FRNRAP. V was pared by 4 bases and J by 6 bases, with 9 bases between. CDR3 amino acids: CASGWGGAEAFF. CDR3 DNA sequence: TGTGCTAGTGGTTGGGGGGGGGCTGAAGCTTTCTTT.

V and J are TRBV5-1 and TRBJ1-6; tentatively, D is TRBD1 (5 bases). This CDR3 is built from 15 residues. CDR1 and CDR2 from the germline V gene are SGHRS and YFSETQ. V was cut by 4 bases and J by 5 bases, with 13 bases left in between. CDR3 DNA sequence: TGCGCCAGCAGCGCGGGGACGGCAGATAATTCACCCCTCCACTTT. This gives the protein CASSAGTADNSPLHF. Drawing the rest from reference TRBV5-1 and TRBJ1-6, the complete variable domain is KAGVTQTPRYLIKTRGQQVTLSCSPISGHRSVSWYQQTPGQGLQFLFEYFSETQRNKGNFPGRFSGRQFSNSRSEMNVSTLELGDSALYLCASSAGTADNSPLHFGNGTRLTVT.

V and J are TRBV4-3 and TRBJ2-6; 8 bases are a match to TRBD2. The ends lost 4 bases at V and 0 bases at J; junction bases unmatched: 8. CDR1 LGHNA and CDR2 YSLEER come from the germline V gene. The CDR3 is 18 residues long. CDR3 region: CASSRILAGGSGANVLTF. The CDR3 coding sequence is TGCGCCAGCAGCCGAATCCTCGCGGGGGGCTCTGGGGCCAACGTCCTGACTTTC.

The chain couples TRBV7-2 to TRBJ2-7, with TRBD1 matching 10 bases. With 8 bases clipped from V and 3 bases from J, the junction kept 10 bases outside the gene matches. CDR1 SGHTA and CDR2 FQGNSA come from the germline V gene. This CDR3 spans 15 amino acids. The CDR3, as DNA: TGTGCCAGCCAACCTGGGACAGGGGACTTCTACGAGCAGTACTTC. Amino acids: CASQPGTGDFYEQYF.

This rearrangement joins TRBV7-2 to TRBJ2-1, with D maybe TRBD2 (6 bases). The germline CDR1 and CDR2 sequences are SGHTA and FQGNSA. The CDR3 runs to 13 residues. Deletions cut 2 bases from V and 7 bases from J, with 9 bases between. This chain's CDR3 is CASSLISGNEQFF. As DNA, the CDR3 is TGTGCCAGCAGCTTAATCAGCGGGAATGAGCAGTTCTTC.

The chain couples TRBV30 to TRBJ2-5, with 14 positions matching TRBD2. The CDR3 runs to 16 residues. Trimming cost V 4 bases and J 5 bases; bases outside gene matches: 9. Germline V gene data show CDR1 as GTSNPN and CDR2 as SVGIG (reference sequence). CDR3 amino acids: CAWNLGLAGAQETQYF. For the CDR3, the DNA is TGTGCCTGGAATTTGGGACTAGCGGGGGCCCAGGAGACCCAGTACTTC.

The genes are TRBV7-2 and TRBJ1-2, with D perhaps TRBD1 (6 bases). Trimming removed 4 bases from V and 8 bases from J, with 14 bases in between. The CDR3 totals 13 residues. The germline CDR1 and CDR2 sequences are SGHTA and FQGNSA. This chain's CDR3 is CASSWGQGGGYTF. The CDR3 DNA reads as TGTGCCAGCAGCTGGGGGCAGGGCGGAGGCTACACCTTC. Looking up the rest from reference TRBV7-2 and TRBJ1-2 gives the full variable domain: GAGVSQSPSNKVTEKGKDVELRCDPISGHTALYWYRQSLGQGLEFLIYFQGNSAPDKSGLPSDRFSAERTGGSVSTLTIQRTQQEDSAVYLCASSWGQGGGYTFGSGTRLTVV.

In this sample, this clone turned up a few times. V and J are TRBV19 and TRBJ1-3; 11 bases are a match to TRBD1. Germline-derived CDR1 and CDR2 are LNHDA and SQIVND (reference sequence). V dropped 4 bases and J dropped 2; count of bases not matched to a gene: 4. CDR3 length: 16 amino acids. CDR3 amino acids: CASSTRTGGTGNTIYF. Here the CDR3 DNA reads TGTGCCAGTAGTACCCGGACAGGGGGCACTGGAAACACCATATATTTT.

The chain joins TRBV10-3 to TRBJ1-4; D remains unclear. With 6 bases removed from V and 7 bases from J, the gap between germline ends came to 12 bases. CDR1 and CDR2 from the germline V gene are ENHRY and SYGVKD. CDR3 size: 13 residues. The CDR3 DNA follows: TGTGCCATCAGGGATGTAGCACCTGAAAAACTGTTTTTT. As protein: CAIRDVAPEKLFF.

The chain uses TRBV19 and TRBJ2-6; TRBD2 matches at 8 bases. The CDR3 covers 17 residues. V lost 3 bases to trimming and J lost 2 bases; unmatched junction nucleotides: 6. Germline CDR1 is LNHDA and CDR2 is SQIVND (reference sequence). The CDR3 DNA follows: TGTGCCAGTAGTATTACCCCCGGGGGGGCTGGGGCCAACGTCCTGACTTTC. This encodes CASSITPGGAGANVLTF.

The chain links TRBV28 to TRBJ2-7; TRBD2 matches 10 bases. V shed 10 bases and J 5 bases; nucleotides not matched to a gene: 17. Per germline, CDR1 MDHEN and CDR2 SYDVKM. The CDR3 extends over 16 amino acids. The CDR3: CATLTLKRGGPHEQYF. As DNA, the CDR3 is TGTGCCACCCTTACTCTCAAGCGGGGGGGCCCCCACGAGCAGTACTTC.

The genes are TRBV7-9 and TRBJ1-2; D gene uncertain. Trimming took 1 base from V and 6 from J, leaving 9 bases between them. This CDR3 spans 13 amino acids. Germline CDR1 and CDR2: SEHNR and FQNEAQ (reference sequence). CDR3 sequence: CASSLEHADGYTF. The CDR3 nucleotides are TGTGCCAGCAGCTTAGAACACGCAGATGGCTACACCTTC.

The chain links TRBV5-1 to TRBJ1-1; the D is unclear. The CDR3 is 13 residues long. V was trimmed by 0 bases and J by 5 bases, leaving 8 bases between them. Germline loops: CDR1 SGHRS, CDR2 YFSETQ. The CDR3, as DNA: TGCGCCAGCAGCTTGGCCGGGGAGACTGAAGCTTTCTTT. It codes for CASSLAGETEAFF.

The CDR3 bases are TGCGCCAGCAGTTTGACAGGGTTGAGCAATCAGCCCCAGCATTTT. Protein sequence: CASSLTGLSNQPQHF. This rearrangement joins TRBV4-1 to TRBJ1-5; 7 positions match TRBD1. Germline loops: CDR1 MGHRA, CDR2 YSYEKL. This CDR3 is 15 amino acids long. Trimming cost V 6 bases and J 1 base; bases outside gene matches: 6.

J is TRBJ2-5 and V is TRBV18; the D gene is possibly TRBD2 (5 bases). V lost 3 bases to trimming and J lost 3 bases, with 8 bases between them. Germline CDR1 and CDR2: KGHSH and LQKENI. The CDR3 covers 13 residues. CDR3 sequence reads: CASSPSLEETQYF. DNA of the CDR3: TGTGCCAGCTCACCCTCACTAGAAGAGACCCAGTACTTC.

This clone is a singleton in its sample. The chain uses TRBV28 and TRBJ2-1; 8 bases match TRBD2. With 5 bases clipped from V and 6 bases from J, the junction kept 6 bases outside the gene matches. The germline CDR1 and CDR2 sequences are MDHEN and SYDVKM. The CDR3 sequence is 14 residues long. This chain's CDR3 is CASSPSGLVNEQFF. For the CDR3, the DNA is TGTGCCAGCAGTCCCTCGGGACTAGTCAATGAGCAGTTCTTC. The full variable domain, in which reference TRBV28 and TRBJ2-1 provide the parts outside the CDR3, is DVKVTQSSRYLVKRTGEKVFLECVQDMDHENMFWYRQDPGLGLRLIYFSYDVKMKEKGDIPEGYSVSREKKERFSLILESASTNQTSMYLCASSPSGLVNEQFFGPGTRLTVL.

This CDR3 reads CASSLAGGTYGYTF. CDR3 bases: TGTGCCAGCAGCTTAGCGGGAGGGACCTATGGCTACACCTTC. The chain couples TRBV7-9 to TRBJ1-2; TRBD1 might be the D (5 bases). Looked up from germline, CDR1 is SEHNR and CDR2 is FQNEAQ (reference sequence). Between the trimmed V and J ends, which lost 0 bases and 4 bases, there was a span of 9 bases. The CDR3 consists of 14 residues. Filled out from reference TRBV7-9 and TRBJ1-2, the complete variable domain reads DTGVSQNPRHKITKRGQNVTFRCDPISEHNRLYWYRQTLGQGPEFLTYFQNEAQLEKSRLLSDRFSAERPKGSFSTLEIQRTEQGDSAMYLCASSLAGGTYGYTFGSGTRLTVV.